This TCR beta chain is from a study of cytomegalovirus exposure and HLA in healthy donors. Unmatched junction bases numbered 2, after V lost 5 bases and J lost 2 bases. The CDR3 extends over 12 amino acids. Germline values: CDR1 GTSNPN, CDR2 SVGIG (reference sequence). Broader study findings: High sensitivity and specificity were reportedly achieved when the classifier diagnosed cytomegalovirus status. Near-uniform donor sequencing depth was presumed by presence/absence analyses. The study labeled 150 to 200 TCR beta chains cytomegalovirus-associated. One variant, a missense change in DCLRE1C, was linked in a later analysis to TCR beta V- and J-gene trimming.

Comments on this clone: Its antigen is currently unknown.

Vbeta (60) and Jbeta (13) primers were used in the PCR. Profiling relied on immunoSEQ multiplex PCR, and the TCRdb table lists in-frame clones only, not all of them. The data contain some 160,000 clones, roughly 80% of them singletons. This receptor was taken from a male donor in good health and CMV-seropositive. This rearrangement joins TRBV30 to TRBJ2-7, with 8 nucleotides matching TRBD1. Sequencing was carried out using PBMCs. CDR3 DNA: TGTGCCTGGCGGACAGGGCCCTACGAGCAGTACTTC. Translation gives CAWRTGPYEQYF.